The 23 T cell receptor beta chains given below trace back to one sample, sequenced in a study of cytomegalovirus exposure and HLA in healthy donors. Profiled with immunoSEQ multiplex PCR; TCRdb holds only in-frame clones, not every one. In the table there are over 150,000 clones, about 90% of which are singletons. Sequencing was done on a sample of PBMCs. Every receptor here comes from a woman in her late teens or twenties in good health and CMV-seropositive.

The rearrangement links TRBV7-2 to TRBJ2-7; 16 bases map to TRBD2. Germline V gene lookup returns CDR1 SGHTA and CDR2 FQGNSA. Germline trimming cut 5 bases from V and 9 bases from J; bases unmatched to any gene: 10. The CDR3 extends over 16 amino acids. CDR3 sequence reads: CASSLTGTSGRAGQYF. CDR3 DNA: TGTGCCAGCAGCCTCACCGGGACTAGCGGGAGGGCCGGGCAGTACTTC. Complete variable domain (other parts from reference TRBV7-2 and TRBJ2-7): GAGVSQSPSNKVTEKGKDVELRCDPISGHTALYWYRQSLGQGLEFLIYFQGNSAPDKSGLPSDRFSAERTGGSVSTLTIQRTQQEDSAVYLCASSLTGTSGRAGQYFGPGTRLTVT.

The chain links TRBV18 to TRBJ2-5; D might be TRBD1 (6 bases). Trimming shortened V by 3 bases and J by 2 bases, and 25 bases separated the two germline ends. Germline V lookup: CDR1 KGHSH, CDR2 LQKENI. The CDR3 is 19 residues long. This CDR3 reads CASSPLSLTLDRTQETQYF. CDR3 bases: TGTGCCAGCTCACCCCTTAGCCTCACCCTGGACAGAACTCAAGAGACCCAGTACTTC.

The V call is TRBV7-6, the J call TRBJ2-3; D perhaps matches TRBD1 (6 bases). The V and J ends lost 1 base and 4 bases respectively, with 12 bases between them. From germline, CDR1 is SGHVS and CDR2 FNYEAQ. This CDR3 comprises 15 residues. The CDR3 nucleotides read TGTGCCAGCAGCTTAGGGGGACAAACCCCAGATACGCAGTATTTT. Protein sequence: CASSLGGQTPDTQYF.

The chain combines TRBV11-2 with TRBJ2-7, with D possibly being TRBD1 (5 bases). CDR1 is SGHAT, CDR2 FQNNGV, per germline. The CDR3 has 13 residues. V was trimmed by 3 bases and J by 7 bases, leaving 13 bases between them. CDR3: CASSFWGESEQYF. CDR3 sequence (DNA): TGTGCCAGCAGCTTCTGGGGCGAGAGTGAGCAGTACTTC.

The gene calls are TRBV5-4 and TRBJ2-5; TRBD1 agrees at 9 bases. This CDR3 has 15 residues. Per germline, CDR1 SGHNT and CDR2 YYREEE (reference sequence). V shed 5 bases, J shed 5 bases, and the junction held 10 bases outside the gene matches. The CDR3 bases are TGTGCCAGCAGTCAGTTACAGGGGGCTTGGGAGACCCAGTACTTC. Residues: CASSQLQGAWETQYF.

This clone turned up a few times. The chain couples TRBV6-5 to TRBJ1-2; perhaps TRBD1 as D (5 bases). V was trimmed by 4 bases and J by 8 bases, leaving 23 bases between them. The CDR3 runs 16 residues. CDR1 is MNHEY, CDR2 SVGAGI, per germline. The CDR3 DNA follows: TGTGCCAGCAGTTTTGGTAGTGGGACTCCTTTCCGGGGCTACACCTTC. Residues: CASSFGSGTPFRGYTF.

The V gene is TRBV28, the J gene TRBJ2-7, with D perhaps matching TRBD1 (6 bases). The length of the CDR3 is 14 residues. V was shortened by 4 bases and J by 5 bases, with 15 bases between the two germline ends. Germline values: CDR1 MDHEN, CDR2 SYDVKM. The DNA for the CDR3 is TGTGCCAGCAGTTACTGGGCAGGGGTCGACGAGCAGTACTTC. Residues: CASSYWAGVDEQYF.

This chain uses TRBV29-1 with TRBJ2-7; possible D gene TRBD2, 5 bases. The germline gives CDR1 SQVTM, CDR2 ANQGSEA. V was pared by 1 base and J by 3 bases, with 10 bases between. The CDR3 has 13 residues. CDR3 protein: CSVEGPGGYEQYF. The CDR3 coding sequence is TGCAGCGTTGAAGGGCCCGGAGGCTACGAGCAGTACTTC.

This clone appeared a single time. CDR3 residues: CASSLSIRGETQYF. DNA for the CDR3: TGTGCCAGCAGTTTATCGATAAGAGGAGAGACCCAGTACTTC. The J gene is TRBJ2-5, the V gene TRBV27; D unclear. This CDR3 region has 14 residues. Germline lookup yields CDR1 MNHEY and CDR2 SMNVEV (reference sequence). Trimming took 0 bases from V and 4 from J, leaving 9 bases between them.

V and J are TRBV5-4 and TRBJ1-3, with 8 bases identical to TRBD1. Unmatched junction bases numbered 5, after V lost 4 bases and J lost 2 bases. This CDR3 region has 15 residues. Per germline, CDR1 SGHNT and CDR2 YYREEE (reference sequence). DNA for the CDR3: TGTGCCAGCAGCCCACAGGGGGTAGCTGGAAACACCATATATTTT. This encodes CASSPQGVAGNTIYF.

The chain is built from TRBV7-9 and TRBJ1-2; 8 nucleotides agree with TRBD1. V lost 4 bases, J lost 4 bases, and 2 bases stayed unmatched. In germline, CDR1 is SEHNR, CDR2 FQNEAQ (reference sequence). The length of the CDR3 is 13 residues. CDR3 nucleotide sequence: TGTGCCAGCAGCTGGGACAGGCTCTATGGCTACACCTTC. It translates to CASSWDRLYGYTF.

V and J are TRBV27 and TRBJ2-3; possibly TRBD2 for D (5 bases). The CDR3 contains 16 residues. Trimming took off 5 bases at V and 5 bases at J, with 20 bases between the two ends. Germline V gene sequence: CDR1 MNHEY, CDR2 SMNVEV (reference sequence). The CDR3 bases are TGTGCCAGCAGTCTAAATTGGCGCCCCAGCGGAGATACGCAGTATTTT. Translating it yields CASSLNWRPSGDTQYF.

This chain uses TRBV27 with TRBJ1-2; 7 bases match TRBD1. Germline assignment: CDR1 MNHEY and CDR2 SMNVEV (reference sequence). This CDR3 has 17 amino acids. Trimming cost V 0 bases and J 2 bases; bases outside gene matches: 9. The CDR3 sequence is CASSLSIEGAANYGYTF. CDR3 coding DNA: TGTGCCAGCAGTTTATCGATCGAGGGGGCTGCGAACTATGGCTACACCTTC.

The count of this clone is one. The gene calls are TRBV4-2 and TRBJ2-7, with TRBD2 matching over 11 bases. The germline CDR1 and CDR2 sequences are LGHNA and YNFKEQ. The CDR3 runs 14 residues. With V trimmed by 1 base and J by 8 bases, 4 bases remained unmatched. CDR3 protein: CASSQGTSGSQQYF. The CDR3 nucleotides are TGTGCCAGCAGCCAAGGAACTAGCGGGAGCCAGCAGTACTTC.

The chain links TRBV19 to TRBJ1-2; perhaps TRBD1 as D (6 bases). Trimming took 0 bases from V and 3 from J, leaving 14 bases between them. The germline V gene has CDR1 LNHDA and CDR2 SQIVND (reference sequence). The CDR3 length is 16 residues. CDR3 region: CASSIDRRGADYGYTF. The CDR3 coding sequence is TGTGCCAGTAGTATAGATCGTCGGGGGGCGGACTATGGCTACACCTTC.

The chain combines TRBV13 with TRBJ1-4; D is ambiguous. Looked up from germline, CDR1 is PRHDT and CDR2 is FYEKMQ (reference sequence). The V gene lost 10 bases and the J gene lost 5 bases, with 11 bases spanning the gap. CDR3 length: 12 amino acids. In DNA, the CDR3 is TGTGCCACGTCCAGGCAGAATGAAAAACTGTTTTTT. Amino acid sequence: CATSRQNEKLFF.

V and J are TRBV7-8 and TRBJ2-5, with 9 bases aligning to TRBD2. J lost 4 bases, V lost 4 bases, and 10 bases had no gene match. The CDR3 has 16 amino acids. CDR1 and CDR2 from the germline V gene are SGHVS and FQNEAQ. The chain's CDR3 is CASSSRREGPGETQYF. As DNA, the CDR3 is TGTGCCAGCAGCTCTCGGCGGGAGGGCCCGGGAGAGACCCAGTACTTC.

This rearrangement joins TRBV21-1 to TRBJ2-1; the D call TRBD1 from the table was never checked on the DNA. TRBV21-1 is termed a pseudogene. CDR3 length equals 16 residues. The CDR3 region has the DNA TGTGCCAGCAGCAAAGAGGGGACAGGGAGGGACAATGAGCAGTTCTTC. It encodes CASSKEGTGRDNEQFF.

This chain connects TRBV7-2 to TRBJ2-2; D may be TRBD2 (6 bases). V shed 5 bases and J shed 2 bases, with 12 bases lying between them. From germline, CDR1 is SGHTA and CDR2 FQGNSA. The CDR3 is 15 amino acids. DNA for the CDR3: TGTGCCAGCAGCCGAAGCGGGTTTAACACCGGGGAGCTGTTTTTT. Amino acids: CASSRSGFNTGELFF.

V gene TRBV2 combines with J gene TRBJ1-3; 7 bases are a match to TRBD1. V shed 5 bases, J shed 3 bases, and the junction held 4 bases outside the gene matches. Germline V gene sequence: CDR1 SNHLY, CDR2 FYNNEI. This CDR3 spans 14 amino acids. The CDR3 DNA sequence: TGTGCCAGCAGTCCTGGGACAGTTGGAAACACCATATATTTT. Protein: CASSPGTVGNTIYF.

Here the CDR3 DNA reads TGTGCCAGCAGCACAACTAGCGGGGGGGCGAGTTGGTACGAGCAGTACTTC. Amino acid sequence: CASSTTSGGASWYEQYF. The chain joins TRBV7-8 to TRBJ2-7; 13 bases align to TRBD2. This CDR3 comprises 17 residues. Germline CDR1 is SGHVS and CDR2 is FQNEAQ. The ends lost 5 bases at V and 4 bases at J; junction bases unmatched: 11.

A word on this clone: Other DNA sequences in this sample translate to the same CDR3. V is TRBV5-1 and J is TRBJ1-1; D unclear. Per germline, CDR1 SGHRS and CDR2 YFSETQ. This CDR3 contains 15 residues. V gave up 0 bases and J gave up 2 bases, with 11 bases separating them. CDR3 sequence reads: CASSLVGRGNTEAFF. CDR3 bases: TGCGCCAGCAGCTTGGTCGGACGGGGAAACACTGAAGCTTTCTTT.

The J gene is TRBJ2-7, the V gene TRBV6-5; 8 nucleotides match TRBD2. Germline V gene lookup returns CDR1 MNHEY and CDR2 SVGAGI. J was trimmed by 1 base and V by 2 bases; bases with no gene match: 4. The CDR3 has 15 amino acids. As DNA, the CDR3 is TGTGCCAGCAGTTACGGGACTAGGGGTTCCTACGAGCAGTACTTC. It codes for CASSYGTRGSYEQYF.